This is a list of T cell receptor beta chains from one sample in a study of vaccination effects on CD4 cells after COVID-19. The antigens these receptors bind are not known. Libraries were prepared by immunoSEQ multiplex PCR; TCRdb keeps only in-frame clonotypes and omits some of them. This table holds more than 30,000 clones, approximately 70% found once. Material: CD4+ T cells from PBMCs cultured without peptide, obtained before COVID-19 vaccination. Receptors originate from a human donor who received a COVID-19 vaccine. The CDR3 runs from the conserved cysteine through the conserved F or W. Each record gives: CDR3 protein, CDR3 DNA, V gene, clone size, J gene, D gene. A D gene is named only where the DNA matches it firmly. Size values are once, few and many counts, or a class for expanded clones, and some rows have none.

CASSILAGYNEQFF TGTGCCAGTAGTATTTTAGCCGGCTACAATGAGCAGTTCTTC TRBV19 once TRBJ2-1 .
CASGGQGYEQYF TGTGCCAGCGGGGGACAGGGGTACGAGCAGTACTTC TRBV6-5 . TRBJ2-7 TRBD1
CASSYDRYANYGYTF TGTGCCAGCAGTTATGACCGATATGCTAACTATGGCTACACCTTC TRBV6-5 . TRBJ1-2 .
CASSLRGGANGDTQYF TGCGCCAGCAGCTTGAGGGGGGGCGCGAATGGAGATACGCAGTATTTT TRBV5-1 . TRBJ2-3 .
CASSEGNYGYTF TGTGCCAGCAGCGAGGGGAACTATGGCTACACCTTC TRBV11-2 . TRBJ1-2 .
CASSLQGREGTQYF TGTGCCAGCAGTTTACAGGGGCGGGAAGGGACCCAGTACTTC TRBV6-5 . TRBJ2-5 .
CAISDPSRGLEEQFF TGTGCCATCAGTGACCCCTCGCGAGGACTAGAGGAGCAGTTCTTC TRBV10-3 once TRBJ2-1 TRBD2
CASSPDRGRATNEKLFF TGTGCCAGCTCACCCGACAGGGGGCGAGCGACTAATGAAAAACTGTTTTTT TRBV18 . TRBJ1-4 TRBD1
CSVRDGGEAFF TGCAGCGTTCGGGACGGAGGTGAAGCTTTCTTT TRBV29-1 once TRBJ1-1 .
CASSLMTGEYEQYF TGCGCCAGCAGCTTAATGACAGGGGAGTACGAGCAGTACTTC TRBV5-1 . TRBJ2-7 TRBD1
CASSLTGQAYNEQFF TGTGCCAGCAGTTTAACAGGACAGGCCTACAATGAGCAGTTCTTC TRBV27 . TRBJ2-1 TRBD1
CASSQGGRLSGNTIYF TGTGCCAGCAGCCAAGGTGGCAGGCTTTCTGGAAACACCATATATTTT TRBV3-1/TRBV3-2 few TRBJ1-3 .
CASSQDGGHYNEQFF TGCGCCAGCAGCCAAGACGGCGGCCACTACAATGAGCAGTTCTTC TRBV4-1 . TRBJ2-1 .
CATSRSRGSYNEQFF TGTGCCACCAGCAGAAGCAGGGGATCCTACAATGAGCAGTTCTTC TRBV15 few TRBJ2-1 .
CASRTTGSTEAFF TGTGCCAGCAGGACGACAGGGTCCACTGAAGCTTTCTTT TRBV11-1 . TRBJ1-1 TRBD1
CASSEGTLYGYTF TGTGCCAGCAGTGAAGGGACACTCTATGGCTACACCTTC TRBV2 . TRBJ1-2 .
CASSRQGNEQFF TGTGCCAGTAGTAGGCAGGGTAATGAGCAGTTCTTC TRBV19 . TRBJ2-1 .
CASSAHSTDTQYF TGTGCCAGCAGCGCGCATAGCACAGATACGCAGTATTTT TRBV6-5 few TRBJ2-3 .
CASRTGQLNNEQFF TGTGCCAGCAGAACAGGACAACTAAACAATGAGCAGTTCTTC TRBV11-1 . TRBJ2-1 .
CASSAGTGDYGYTF TGTGCCAGCAGCGCAGGGACAGGGGACTATGGCTACACCTTC TRBV7-9 . TRBJ1-2 TRBD1
CASSLFGQGAQETQYF TGCGCCAGCAGCCTCTTCGGGCAGGGTGCCCAAGAGACCCAGTACTTC TRBV5-1 once TRBJ2-5 .
CASSRTSEYEQYF TGTGCCAGCAGCAGGACTAGCGAATACGAGCAGTACTTC TRBV5-5 . TRBJ2-7 TRBD2
CSVVTSGEPYEQYF TGCAGCGTTGTAACTAGCGGGGAGCCCTACGAGCAGTACTTC TRBV29-1 . TRBJ2-7 TRBD2
CASRQEDYGYTF TGTGCCAGCAGACAGGAAGACTATGGCTACACCTTC TRBV2 . TRBJ1-2 .
CASSMGLVSYNEQFF TGTGCCAGCAGTATGGGACTAGTCTCCTACAATGAGCAGTTCTTC TRBV6-5 . TRBJ2-1 TRBD2